This T cell receptor (beta chain) stems from a study of identifying expanded T cells in peripheral blood. Study-wide results and limits: Clone count variance between two-week samples rose with total template count. Roughly 1.2 clones differed between technical replicates, versus about 16 and 19 over time.

In germline, CDR1 is SNHLY, CDR2 FYNNEI. The CDR3 is 16 residues long. Trimming cost V 5 bases and J 0 bases, with 14 bases left between them. Collection occurred without any documented infections or immune events in donors. To note about this clone: Its antigen remains unknown.

Libraries were prepared by immunoSEQ multiplex PCR; TCRdb keeps only in-frame clonotypes and omits some of them. The data hold about 80,000 clones, with more than 75% observed a single time. The clonotype comes from a person aged 18 to 70 in good health. The sample was blood. The rearrangement joins TRBV2 to TRBJ1-5; D might be TRBD1 (6 bases). Here the CDR3 DNA reads TGTGCCAGCAGTCTACAGGGAAGGGTTAGCAATCAGCCCCAGCATTTT. Translation: CASSLQGRVSNQPQHF. Full variable domain (rest looked up from reference TRBV2 and TRBJ1-5): EPEVTQTPSHQVTQMGQEVILRCVPISNHLYFYWYRQILGQKVEFLVSFYNNEISEKSEIFDDQFSVERPDGSNFTLKIRSTKLEDSAMYFCASSLQGRVSNQPQHFGDGTRLSIL.